These T cell receptor beta chains were read from a single sample in a study of early T cells in non-severe SARS-CoV-2 infection. TCRdb recomputed calls from the 5' RACE reads with MiXCR, one row per CDR3 protein. The sample lists roughly 76,000 distinct CDR3 sequences; roughly an eighth were seen once. Sequenced sample: whole blood. These receptor sequences come from an adult who was a healthcare worker with PCR-confirmed SARS-CoV-2 infection or an uninfected control (not recorded which). CDR3s include the opening cysteine and the closing phenylalanine or tryptophan. A D gene is named only where the DNA matches it firmly. Clone size, where shown, is once, few, many, or a class for clones that have expanded.

TRBJ2-1 TRBV7-9 many TRBD2 CASSLLRLAVDEQFF TGTGCCAGCAGCTTACTCAGACTAGCGGTAGATGAGCAGTTCTTC
TRBJ1-2 TRBV27 few - CASSSWDGANYGYTF TGTGCCAGCAGTTCGTGGGACGGAGCTAACTATGGCTACACCTTC
TRBJ2-3 TRBV6-5 few TRBD2 CASRYTSGGTDTQYF TGTGCCAGCAGATATACTAGCGGGGGCACAGATACGCAGTATTTT
TRBJ2-7 TRBV18 many TRBD1 CASSPGTGGYEQYF TGTGCCAGCTCACCCGGGACAGGCGGCTACGAGCAGTACTTC
TRBJ2-5 TRBV7-9 many - CASSSGLAEETQYF TGTGCCAGCAGCTCAGGACTTGCGGAGGAGACCCAGTACTTC
TRBJ2-2 TRBV5-1 few TRBD1 CASSFDRAQTGELFF TGCGCCAGCAGCTTCGACAGGGCTCAAACCGGGGAGCTGTTTTTT
TRBJ2-1 TRBV2 - - CASRQGLNNEQFF TGTGCCAGCCGCCAGGGACTGAACAATGAGCAGTTCTTC
TRBJ1-1 TRBV3-1 - - CASSQVWGNTEAFF TGTGCCAGCAGCCAAGTCTGGGGGAACACTGAAGCTTTCTTT
TRBJ2-2 TRBV6-6 many TRBD2 CASRSTSGSTGELFF TGTGCCAGCAGATCTACTAGCGGGAGCACCGGGGAGCTGTTTTTT
TRBJ2-3 TRBV20-1 - TRBD2 CSARDSGRPDTQYF TGCAGTGCTAGAGATAGCGGGAGGCCAGATACGCAGTATTTT
TRBJ2-7 TRBV28 - TRBD1 CASSQWTGSSYEQYF TGTGCCAGCAGTCAATGGACAGGGAGCTCCTACGAGCAGTACTTC
TRBJ1-4 TRBV21-1 - - CASSRATATRNEKLFF TGTGCCAGCAGCAGGGCTACTGCAACACGGAATGAAAAACTGTTTTTT
TRBJ1-2 TRBV3-1 few TRBD1 CASSRNRGDYGYTF TGTGCCAGCAGCCGAAACAGGGGAGACTATGGCTACACCTTC
TRBJ2-2 TRBV25-1 many - CASNGPTGELFF TGTGCCAGCAACGGACCCACCGGGGAGCTGTTTTTT
TRBJ2-3 TRBV29-1 many TRBD2 CSARLAGSDTQYF TGCAGCGCACGGCTAGCGGGATCAGATACGCAGTATTTT
TRBJ2-7 TRBV20-1 - - CSATDSRGSEQYF TGCAGTGCTACCGACTCCCGCGGGTCGGAGCAGTACTTC
TRBJ1-1 TRBV5-4 many - CASSLQRNTEAFF TGTGCCAGCAGCTTGCAGAGGAACACTGAAGCTTTCTTT
TRBJ1-3 TRBV3-1 few TRBD1 CASTGQGLNTIYF TGTGCCAGCACCGGACAGGGGTTGAACACCATATATTTT
TRBJ2-5 TRBV2 many - CASKLTAAGKETQYF TGTGCCAGCAAATTGACCGCCGCCGGTAAAGAGACCCAGTACTTC
TRBJ1-6 TRBV20-1 - - CSARGDTNSPLHF TGCAGTGCTAGAGGGGACACCAATTCACCCCTCCACTTT
TRBJ2-7 TRBV20-1 many TRBD1 CSATYRGSSPYEQYF TGCAGTGCTACCTACAGGGGATCGAGCCCCTACGAGCAGTACTTC
TRBJ2-2 TRBV2 few TRBD1 CASKRTGGDGELFF TGTGCCAGCAAACGGACAGGGGGAGACGGGGAGCTGTTTTTT
TRBJ1-1 TRBV20-1 - - CSARGPLGTEAFF TGCAGTGCTAGAGGACCTTTGGGCACTGAAGCTTTCTTT
TRBJ2-1 TRBV11-3 few TRBD2 CASSLGRGGRAADEQFF TGTGCCAGCAGCTTAGGACGGGGCGGGAGGGCCGCGGATGAGCAGTTCTTC
TRBJ2-1 TRBV11-2 - TRBD2 CASSRLAGGQDEQFF TGTGCCAGCAGCCGACTAGCGGGAGGCCAGGATGAGCAGTTCTTC